The 27 T cell receptor beta chains given below trace back to one sample, sequenced in a study of T cells after yellow fever vaccination. TCRdb redid the calling of the 5' RACE reads with MiXCR, one entry per CDR3 protein. The table records more than 350,000 distinct CDR3 sequences, around a tenth of them present only once. The source was PBMCs, collected on the day of the first yellow fever vaccination. The origin of the receptors is a man aged 18 to 30 who received the YFV17D yellow fever vaccine.

This clonotype was seen a few times. The rearrangement joins TRBV23-1 to TRBJ2-3; D may be TRBD1 (6 bases). TRBV23-1 carries the ORF label, with uncertain function. Trimming pared 8 bases from V and 3 bases from J, leaving 15 bases between. This CDR3 contains 14 residues. The CDR3 DNA follows: TGCGCCAGCCAGCCGGGACACCAAACAGATACGCAGTATTTT. Its protein is CASQPGHQTDTQYF.

This chain uses TRBV7-9 with TRBJ2-5, with D perhaps matching TRBD2 (5 bases). The germline V and J ends were trimmed by 5 bases and 2 bases, with 21 bases remaining between them. This CDR3 has 17 amino acids. Looked up from germline, CDR1 is SEHNR and CDR2 is FQNEAQ (reference sequence). CDR3 DNA sequence: TGTGCCAGCAGCCGAGGGTTGGAGTTGGGCCTTCAAGAGACCCAGTACTTC. Translated, it gives CASSRGLELGLQETQYF.

The sample holds a few counts of this clonotype. The CDR3 sequence: CSASPVGNQPQHF. The DNA of the CDR3 is TGCAGTGCTAGTCCGGTGGGGAATCAGCCCCAGCATTTT. The V and J genes are TRBV20-1 and TRBJ1-5; D is uncertain. V lost 3 bases and J 4 bases, leaving 10 bases between the germline ends. Germline V CDR1 and CDR2: DFQATT, SNEGSKA (reference sequence). The CDR3 totals 13 residues.

The chain employs TRBV4-2 and TRBJ1-5, with D uncertain. Germline CDR1 reads LGHNA; CDR2 reads YNFKEQ. This CDR3 spans 18 amino acids. The V end was cut by 3 bases, the J end by 5 bases, with 23 bases between. The CDR3 loop is CASSQATGPLPRDQPQHF. The CDR3 DNA sequence: TGTGCCAGCAGCCAGGCTACCGGGCCACTTCCCCGGGATCAGCCCCAGCATTTT.

This clonotype has a handful of counts. The rearrangement links TRBV7-8 to TRBJ2-1; weak D call: TRBD1 (5 bases). The germline CDR1 and CDR2 sequences are SGHVS and FQNEAQ. The CDR3 contains 15 residues. The V gene lost 5 bases and the J gene lost 2 bases, with 13 bases spanning the gap. The CDR3 here is CASSPGRVAYNEQFF. For the CDR3, the DNA is TGTGCCAGCAGCCCCGGCAGGGTGGCCTACAATGAGCAGTTCTTC.

At least ten counts were recorded for this clonotype. The rearrangement links TRBV3-1 to TRBJ2-5, with 7 bases that match TRBD2. The ends lost 6 bases at V and 3 bases at J; junction bases unmatched: 1. The CDR3 spans 12 residues. CDR1 LGHDT and CDR2 YNNKEL come from the germline V gene (reference sequence). The CDR3: CASRLAEETQYF. The CDR3 DNA sequence: TGTGCCAGCAGGCTAGCGGAAGAGACCCAGTACTTC.

V usage is TRBV6-6 and J usage is TRBJ2-1, with D possibly matching TRBD1 (6 bases). The CDR3 contains 13 residues. V was cut by 6 bases and J by 5 bases, with 11 bases left in between. Germline CDR1 reads MNHNY; CDR2 reads SVGAGI (reference sequence). The CDR3: CASRQRQDNEQFF. The DNA for the CDR3 is TGTGCCAGCAGACAAAGACAGGACAATGAGCAGTTCTTC.

This clonotype was detected a few times. The rearrangement uses TRBV24-1 and TRBJ2-1; possible D gene TRBD2, 6 bases. The germline V gene encodes CDR1 KGHDR and CDR2 SFDVKD. V was clipped by 0 bases and J by 4 bases, with 12 bases between them. This CDR3 spans 16 amino acids. The CDR3 nucleotides are TGTGCCACCAGTGATTTGCCAGGGCGGGGTTACAATGAGCAGTTCTTC. As protein: CATSDLPGRGYNEQFF.

This chain links TRBV6-2 or TRBV6-3 with TRBJ1-1; D not certain. V lost 5 bases and J 5 bases, leaving 9 bases between the germline ends. Germline CDR1 reads MNHEY; CDR2 reads SVGEGT. CDR3 length: 12 residues. The CDR3 loop reads CASSPMWTEAFF. CDR3 in DNA: TGTGCCAGCAGTCCGATGTGGACTGAAGCTTTCTTT.

The chain recombines TRBV5-5 with TRBJ1-4; no clear D. In germline, CDR1 is SGHKS, CDR2 YYEKEE (reference sequence). V gave up 4 bases and J gave up 0 bases, with 13 bases separating them. The CDR3 length is 16 residues. In nucleotides, the CDR3 is TGTGCCAGCAGCCTATTTTCGGGTGCAACTAATGAAAAACTGTTTTTT. Protein product: CASSLFSGATNEKLFF. Based on the CDR3 plus reference TRBV5-5 and TRBJ1-4, the full variable domain is DAGVTQSPTHLIKTRGQQVTLRCSPISGHKSVSWYQQVLGQGPQFIFQYYEKEERGRGNFPDRFSARQFPNYSSELNVNALLLGDSALYLCASSLFSGATNEKLFFGSGTQLSVL.

This clonotype occurred many times. Here the CDR3 reads CSAPRGAEETQYF. CDR3 bases: TGCAGTGCTCCGCGGGGGGCTGAAGAGACCCAGTACTTC. The V and J genes are TRBV20-1 and TRBJ2-5; TRBD2 matches at 8 bases. Trimming removed 5 bases from V and 3 bases from J; junction bases left unmatched: 5. The CDR3 is 13 residues long. The germline V gene encodes CDR1 DFQATT and CDR2 SNEGSKA (reference sequence).

At least ten counts were recorded for this clonotype. The CDR3 protein is CASSYVGQLNTEAFF. CDR3 DNA: TGTGCCAGCAGTTATGTTGGGCAGCTGAACACTGAAGCTTTCTTT. The V gene is TRBV6-5, the J gene TRBJ1-1; D not resolved. There are 15 residues in the CDR3. Per germline, CDR1 MNHEY and CDR2 SVGAGI. The germline V and J ends were trimmed by 3 bases and 0 bases, with 11 bases remaining between them.

This clonotype showed up many times. The genes are TRBV12-3 or TRBV12-4 and TRBJ2-1; 9 bases align to TRBD1. The CDR3 runs to 14 residues. With 6 bases clipped from V and 7 bases from J, the junction kept 7 bases outside the gene matches. DNA of the CDR3: TGTGCCAGCAGCCCGACAGGGGGTCTGAATGAGCAGTTCTTC. Encoded protein: CASSPTGGLNEQFF.

The rearrangement joins TRBV5-5 to TRBJ2-3; possibly TRBD2 for D (5 bases). The CDR3 has 16 amino acids. Trimming removed 4 bases from V and 3 bases from J, with 18 bases in between. The germline V gene has CDR1 SGHKS and CDR2 YYEKEE (reference sequence). The CDR3 sequence: CASSPRGSQATDTQYF. In DNA, the CDR3 is TGTGCCAGCAGCCCCCGTGGGAGCCAGGCGACAGATACGCAGTATTTT. Combining the CDR3 with reference TRBV5-5 and TRBJ2-3 gives the whole variable domain DAGVTQSPTHLIKTRGQQVTLRCSPISGHKSVSWYQQVLGQGPQFIFQYYEKEERGRGNFPDRFSARQFPNYSSELNVNALLLGDSALYLCASSPRGSQATDTQYFGPGTRLTVL.

This clonotype was observed a few times. V is TRBV27 and J is TRBJ2-7; D is unresolved. Germline CDR1 and CDR2: MNHEY and SMNVEV (reference sequence). The CDR3 has 13 amino acids. V lost 4 bases to trimming and J lost 1 base, with 8 bases between them. The CDR3: CASSYKVSYEQYF. CDR3 DNA: TGTGCCAGCAGTTATAAGGTTTCCTACGAGCAGTACTTC.

The CDR3 nucleotides are TGCGCCAGCAGCCAAGTAGTCAGCTCTAACTATGGCTACACCTTC. This sequence encodes CASSQVVSSNYGYTF. The chain has TRBV4-1 and TRBJ1-2, with unresolved D. With 1 base removed from V and 0 bases from J, the gap between germline ends came to 9 bases. CDR3 length: 15 residues. The germline V gene encodes CDR1 MGHRA and CDR2 YSYEKL.

The CDR3 region is CASSPGQGLFFYEQYF. The CDR3 DNA reads as TGCGCCAGCAGCCCAGGGCAGGGACTCTTCTTCTACGAGCAGTACTTC. The chain links TRBV5-1 to TRBJ2-7; tentatively, D is TRBD2 (6 bases). This CDR3 region has 16 residues. V shed 4 bases and J shed 3 bases, with 20 bases lying between them. Germline loops: CDR1 SGHRS, CDR2 YFSETQ.

This clonotype was seen only a few times. V usage is TRBV20-1 and J usage is TRBJ2-3; 11 positions match TRBD2. Per the germline V gene, CDR1 is DFQATT and CDR2 is SNEGSKA (reference sequence). J gave up 5 bases and V 3 bases, and 7 bases lay outside the gene matches. The CDR3 length is 15 residues. This CDR3 reads CSARKLAGVKDTQYF. Written as DNA, the CDR3 is TGCAGTGCTAGGAAACTAGCGGGGGTAAAAGATACGCAGTATTTT.

This clonotype has just a few counts. The chain combines TRBV27 with TRBJ1-4; D possibly corresponds to TRBD1 (5 bases). Looked up from germline, CDR1 is MNHEY and CDR2 is SMNVEV (reference sequence). Between the trimmed V and J ends, which lost 4 bases and 4 bases, there was a span of 10 bases. The CDR3 covers 14 residues. The CDR3 region has the DNA TGTGCCAGCAGTTCGGGACGGATTAATGAAAAACTGTTTTTT. Its protein is CASSSGRINEKLFF. The full variable domain, with the rest looked up from reference TRBV27 and TRBJ1-4, is EAQVTQNPRYLITVTGKKLTVTCSQNMNHEYMSWYRQDPGLGLRQIYYSMNVEVTDKGDVPEGYKVSRKEKRNFPLILESPSPNQTSLYFCASSSGRINEKLFFGSGTQLSVL.

This clonotype was seen ten or more times. The gene calls are TRBV7-9 and TRBJ1-2, with TRBD1 matching over 10 bases. The CDR3 length is 15 residues. Per germline, CDR1 SEHNR and CDR2 FQNEAQ (reference sequence). V shed 6 bases and J 7 bases; nucleotides not matched to a gene: 11. CDR3 loop: CASRPTTGGGSGYTF. The CDR3 coding sequence is TGTGCCAGCAGGCCTACGACAGGGGGCGGCTCTGGCTACACCTTC.

This clonotype has more than one count but fewer than ten. The CDR3 DNA sequence: TGTGCCAGCAGCCCACAACTAGCGGACCAAGAGACCCAGTACTTC. It translates to CASSPQLADQETQYF. The rearrangement uses TRBV5-4 and TRBJ2-5; TRBD2 agrees at 8 bases. V lost 4 bases, J lost 0 bases, and 5 bases stayed unmatched. Germline V gene sequence: CDR1 SGHNT, CDR2 YYREEE (reference sequence). The CDR3 runs to 15 residues. Together with reference TRBV5-4 and TRBJ2-5, the CDR3 gives the full variable domain: ETGVTQSPTHLIKTRGQQVTLRCSSQSGHNTVSWYQQALGQGPQFIFQYYREEENGRGNFPPRFSGLQFPNYSSELNVNALELDDSALYLCASSPQLADQETQYFGPGTRLLVL.

This clonotype was seen a few times. The J gene is TRBJ2-2, the V gene TRBV28, with 8 bases aligning to TRBD1. Trimming cost V 2 bases and J 3 bases; bases outside gene matches: 11. The CDR3 runs to 18 residues. Germline-derived CDR1 and CDR2 are MDHEN and SYDVKM. The CDR3 reads CASSLPQPDRVDTGELFF. In nucleotides, the CDR3 is TGTGCCAGCAGTTTACCTCAACCGGACAGGGTGGACACCGGGGAGCTGTTTTTT.

The chain has TRBV24-1 and TRBJ2-5; no reliable D call. V gave up 0 bases and J gave up 2 bases, with 18 bases separating them. The germline gives CDR1 KGHDR, CDR2 SFDVKD. CDR3 length: 18 amino acids. The CDR3 DNA reads as TGTGCCACCAGTGATTTGCGTGTGTCCCGCTTCCTTCAAGAGACCCAGTACTTC. Residues: CATSDLRVSRFLQETQYF.

This clonotype was counted between two and nine times. The gene calls are TRBV7-9 and TRBJ1-6; unclear D gene. V gave up 5 bases and J gave up 9 bases, with 14 bases separating them. Germline CDR1 SEHNR, CDR2 FQNEAQ (reference sequence). The CDR3 extends over 14 amino acids. The CDR3 loop is CASSPLGEGSPLHF. For the CDR3, the DNA is TGTGCCAGCAGCCCACTCGGGGAGGGTTCACCCCTCCACTTT.

This rearrangement joins TRBV6-5 to TRBJ1-4; D not resolved. Germline V gene sequence: CDR1 MNHEY, CDR2 SVGAGI. The CDR3 spans 15 residues. Trimming left V 2 bases short and J 0 bases short, with 7 bases between. DNA of the CDR3: TGTGCCAGCAGTTACGGATTCCCAACTAATGAAAAACTGTTTTTT. It codes for CASSYGFPTNEKLFF.

The chain uses TRBV9 and TRBJ2-7; D gene ambiguous. The CDR3 is 12 residues long. V lost 0 bases to trimming and J lost 6 bases, with 7 bases between them. The germline V gene has CDR1 SGDLS and CDR2 YYNGEE. The CDR3 protein is CASSVALGEQYF. The CDR3 DNA is TGTGCCAGCAGCGTAGCTTTGGGCGAGCAGTACTTC.

At least ten counts were recorded for this clonotype. The V and J genes are TRBV20-1 and TRBJ1-1; D uncertain. The CDR3 totals 12 residues. Trimming removed 0 bases from V and 6 bases from J, with 8 bases in between. The germline V gene has CDR1 DFQATT and CDR2 SNEGSKA (reference sequence). This CDR3 is CSARDIGAEAFF. Written as DNA, the CDR3 is TGCAGTGCTAGAGATATCGGGGCTGAAGCTTTCTTT.